This T cell receptor beta chain came from a study of Graves' ophthalmopathy and Graves' hyperthyroidism. The sequenced template was RNA, covering the TCR beta CDR3 region. First-round RT-PCR with HTBI primers preceded a second-round multiplex PCR. TCRdb passed the multiplex PCR reads through MiXCR, listing each CDR3 protein once. The table lists 200,000 to 250,000 distinct CDR3 sequences, roughly 27% of them singletons, with about 9.3% in the top ten. This clonotype was counted a single time. The material sequenced was peripheral blood. The clonotype comes from a middle-aged man with Graves' ophthalmopathy.

CDR3 nucleotides: TGCAGCGTCGGGACAGAAACTAACTATGGCTACACCTTC. Encoded protein: CSVGTETNYGYTF. The gene calls are TRBV29-1 and TRBJ1-2; TRBD1 aligns across 7 bases. V shed 6 bases and J 0 bases; nucleotides not matched to a gene: 4. Germline values: CDR1 SQVTM, CDR2 ANQGSEA. The CDR3 extends over 13 amino acids.